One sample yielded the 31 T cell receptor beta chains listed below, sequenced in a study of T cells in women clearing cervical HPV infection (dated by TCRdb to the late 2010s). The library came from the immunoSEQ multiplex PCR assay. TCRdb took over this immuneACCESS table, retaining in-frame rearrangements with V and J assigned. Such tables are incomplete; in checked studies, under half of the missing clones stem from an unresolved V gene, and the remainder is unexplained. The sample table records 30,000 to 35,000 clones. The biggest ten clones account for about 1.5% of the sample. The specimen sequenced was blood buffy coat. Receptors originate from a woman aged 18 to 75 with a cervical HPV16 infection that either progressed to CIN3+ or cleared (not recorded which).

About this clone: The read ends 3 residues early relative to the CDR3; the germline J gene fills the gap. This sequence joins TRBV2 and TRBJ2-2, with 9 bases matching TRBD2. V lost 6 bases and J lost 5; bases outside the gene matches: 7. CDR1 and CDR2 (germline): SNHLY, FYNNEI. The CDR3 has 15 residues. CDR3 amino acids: CASSPASGVTGELFF. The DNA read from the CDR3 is TGTGCCAGCAGCCCGGCTAGCGGGGTTACCGGGGAG.

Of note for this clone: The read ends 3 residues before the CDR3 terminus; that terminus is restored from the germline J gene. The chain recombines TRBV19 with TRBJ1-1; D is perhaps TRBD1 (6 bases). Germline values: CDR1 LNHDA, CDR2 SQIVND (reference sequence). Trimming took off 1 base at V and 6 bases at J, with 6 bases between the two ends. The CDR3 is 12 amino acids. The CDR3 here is CASSIGTAEAFF. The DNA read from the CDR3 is TGTGCCAGTAGTATAGGGACAGCTGAA.

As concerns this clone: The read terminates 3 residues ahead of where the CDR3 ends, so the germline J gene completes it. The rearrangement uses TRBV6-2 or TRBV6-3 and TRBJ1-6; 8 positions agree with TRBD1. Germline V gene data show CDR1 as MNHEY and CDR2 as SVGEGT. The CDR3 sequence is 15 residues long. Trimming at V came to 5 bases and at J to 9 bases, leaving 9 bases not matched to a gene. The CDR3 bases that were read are TGTGCCAGCAGTAGACTGGACAGGGACATTTCACCC. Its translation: CASSRLDRDISP. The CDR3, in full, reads CASSRLDRDISPLHF.

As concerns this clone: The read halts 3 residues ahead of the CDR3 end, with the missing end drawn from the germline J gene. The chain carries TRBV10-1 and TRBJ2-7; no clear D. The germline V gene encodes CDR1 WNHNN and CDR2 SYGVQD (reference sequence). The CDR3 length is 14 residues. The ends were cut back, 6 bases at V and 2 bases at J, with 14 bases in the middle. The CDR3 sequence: CASSGSWAPYEQYF. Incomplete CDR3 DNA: TGCGCCAGCAGCGGAAGTTGGGCACCCTACGAG.

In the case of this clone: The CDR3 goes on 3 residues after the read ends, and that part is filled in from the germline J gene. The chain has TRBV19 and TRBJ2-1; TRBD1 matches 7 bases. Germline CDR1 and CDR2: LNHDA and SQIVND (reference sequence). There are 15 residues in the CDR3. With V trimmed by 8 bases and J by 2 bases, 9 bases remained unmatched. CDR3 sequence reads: CASRLTGSPYNEQFF. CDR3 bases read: TGTGCCAGTCGCTTGACAGGGAGCCCCTACAATGAG.

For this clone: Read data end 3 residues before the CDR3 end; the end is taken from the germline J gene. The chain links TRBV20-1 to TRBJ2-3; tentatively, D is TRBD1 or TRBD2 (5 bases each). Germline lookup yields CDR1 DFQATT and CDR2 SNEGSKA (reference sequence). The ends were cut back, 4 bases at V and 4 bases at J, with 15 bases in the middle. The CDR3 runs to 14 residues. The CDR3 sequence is CSAKINRGADTQYF. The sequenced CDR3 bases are TGCAGTGCTAAAATCAACCGAGGGGCAGATACG.

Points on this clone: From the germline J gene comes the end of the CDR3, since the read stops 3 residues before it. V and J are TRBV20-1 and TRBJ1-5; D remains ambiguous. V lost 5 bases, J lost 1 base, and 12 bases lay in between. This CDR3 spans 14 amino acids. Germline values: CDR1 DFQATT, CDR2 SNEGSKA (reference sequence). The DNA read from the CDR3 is TGCAGTGCTTCGCTGGGCCCGAGCAATCAGCCC. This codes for CSASLGPSNQP. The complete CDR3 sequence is CSASLGPSNQPQHF.

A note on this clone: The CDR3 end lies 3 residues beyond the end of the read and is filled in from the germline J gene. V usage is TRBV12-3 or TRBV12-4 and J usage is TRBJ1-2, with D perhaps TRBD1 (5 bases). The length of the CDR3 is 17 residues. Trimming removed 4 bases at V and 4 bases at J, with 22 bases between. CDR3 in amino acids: CASSSGGRGRRGYGYTF. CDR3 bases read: TGTGCCAGCAGTTCCGGGGGGAGGGGCCGGAGGGGCTATGGC.

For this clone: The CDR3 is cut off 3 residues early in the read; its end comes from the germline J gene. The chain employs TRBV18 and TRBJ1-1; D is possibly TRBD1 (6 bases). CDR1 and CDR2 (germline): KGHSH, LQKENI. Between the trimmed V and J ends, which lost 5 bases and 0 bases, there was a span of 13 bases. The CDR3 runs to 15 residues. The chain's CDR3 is CASSKGTGMNTEAFF. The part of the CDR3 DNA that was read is TGTGCCAGCTCAAAAGGCACAGGGATGAACACTGAA.

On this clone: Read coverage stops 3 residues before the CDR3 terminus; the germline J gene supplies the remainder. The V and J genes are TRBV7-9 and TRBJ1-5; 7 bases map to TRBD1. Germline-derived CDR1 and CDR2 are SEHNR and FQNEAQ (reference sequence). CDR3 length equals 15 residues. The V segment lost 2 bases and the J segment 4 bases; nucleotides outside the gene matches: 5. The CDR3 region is CASSLNGQVNQPQHF. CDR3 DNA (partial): TGTGCCAGCAGCTTAAACGGACAGGTAAATCAGCCC.

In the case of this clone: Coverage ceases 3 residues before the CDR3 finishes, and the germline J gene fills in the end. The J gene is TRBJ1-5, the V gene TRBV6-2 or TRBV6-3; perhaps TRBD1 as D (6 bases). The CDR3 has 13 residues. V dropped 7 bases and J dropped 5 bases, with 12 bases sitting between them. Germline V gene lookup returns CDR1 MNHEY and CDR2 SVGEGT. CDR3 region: CASKDRQDQPQHF. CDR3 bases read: TGTGCCAGCAAAGACAGGCAAGATCAGCCC.

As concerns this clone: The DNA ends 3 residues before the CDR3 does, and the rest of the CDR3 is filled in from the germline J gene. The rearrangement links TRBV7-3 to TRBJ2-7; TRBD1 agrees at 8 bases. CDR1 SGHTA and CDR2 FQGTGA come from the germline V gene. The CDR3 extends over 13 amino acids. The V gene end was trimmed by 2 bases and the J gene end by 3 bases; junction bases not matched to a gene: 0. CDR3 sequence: CASSLDRGYEQYF. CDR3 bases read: TGTGCCAGCAGCTTAGACAGGGGCTACGAG. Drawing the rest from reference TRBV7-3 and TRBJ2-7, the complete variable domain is GAGVSQTPSNKVTEKGKYVELRCDPISGHTALYWYRQSLGQGPEFLIYFQGTGAADDSGLPNDRFFAVRPEGSVSTLKIQRTERGDSAVYLCASSLDRGYEQYFGPGTRLTVT.

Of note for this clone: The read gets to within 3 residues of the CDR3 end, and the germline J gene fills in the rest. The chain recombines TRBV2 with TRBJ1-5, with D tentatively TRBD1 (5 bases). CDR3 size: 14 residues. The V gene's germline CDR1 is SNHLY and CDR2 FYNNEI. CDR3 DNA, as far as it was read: TGTGCCAGCAGTACTTTAGGGACTAGTTTTCCC. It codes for CASSTLGTSFP. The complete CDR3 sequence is CASSTLGTSFPQHF.

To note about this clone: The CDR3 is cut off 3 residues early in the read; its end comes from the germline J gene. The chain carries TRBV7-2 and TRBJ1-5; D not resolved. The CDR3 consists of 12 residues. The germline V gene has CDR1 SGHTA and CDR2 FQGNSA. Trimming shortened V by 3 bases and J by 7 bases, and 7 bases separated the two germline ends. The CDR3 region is CASSFFLQPQHF. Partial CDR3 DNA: TGTGCCAGCAGCTTCTTCCTCCAGCCC.

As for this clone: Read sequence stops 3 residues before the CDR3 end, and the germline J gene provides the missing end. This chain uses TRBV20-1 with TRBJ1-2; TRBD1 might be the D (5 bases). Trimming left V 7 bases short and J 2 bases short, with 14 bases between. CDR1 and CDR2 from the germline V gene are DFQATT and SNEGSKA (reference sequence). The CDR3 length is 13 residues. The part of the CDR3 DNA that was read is TGCAGTGTAGGCATTCGGGGGAACTATGGC. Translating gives CSVGIRGNYG. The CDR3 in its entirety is CSVGIRGNYGYTF.

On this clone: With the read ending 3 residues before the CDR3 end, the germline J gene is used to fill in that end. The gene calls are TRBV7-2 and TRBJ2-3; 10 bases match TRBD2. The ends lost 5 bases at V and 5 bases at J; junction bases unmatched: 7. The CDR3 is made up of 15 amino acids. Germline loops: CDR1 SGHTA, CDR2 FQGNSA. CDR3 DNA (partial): TGTGCCAGCAGCGCATCTAGCGGGAGTATAGATACG. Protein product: CASSASSGSIDT. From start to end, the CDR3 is CASSASSGSIDTQYF.

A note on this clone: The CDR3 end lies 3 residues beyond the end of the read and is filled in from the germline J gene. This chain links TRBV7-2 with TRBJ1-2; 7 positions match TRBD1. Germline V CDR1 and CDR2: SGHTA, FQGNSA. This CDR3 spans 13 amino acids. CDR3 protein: CASTQGGRYDYTF. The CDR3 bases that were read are TGTGCCAGCACGCAGGGGGGCAGGTACGAC.

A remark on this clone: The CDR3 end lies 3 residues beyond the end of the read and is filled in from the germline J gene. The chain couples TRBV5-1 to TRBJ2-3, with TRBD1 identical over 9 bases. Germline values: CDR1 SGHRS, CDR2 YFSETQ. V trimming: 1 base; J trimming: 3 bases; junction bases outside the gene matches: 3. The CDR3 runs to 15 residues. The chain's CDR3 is CASSLSGQGTDTQYF. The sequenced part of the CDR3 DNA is TGCGCCAGCAGCTTGTCGGGACAGGGAACAGATACG.

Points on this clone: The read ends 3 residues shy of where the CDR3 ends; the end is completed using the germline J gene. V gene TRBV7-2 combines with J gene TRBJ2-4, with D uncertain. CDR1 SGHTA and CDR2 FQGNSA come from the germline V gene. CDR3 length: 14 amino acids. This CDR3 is CASSLAWAQETQYF. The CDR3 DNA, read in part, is TGTGCCAGCAGCTTAGCGTGGGCCCAAGAGACT.

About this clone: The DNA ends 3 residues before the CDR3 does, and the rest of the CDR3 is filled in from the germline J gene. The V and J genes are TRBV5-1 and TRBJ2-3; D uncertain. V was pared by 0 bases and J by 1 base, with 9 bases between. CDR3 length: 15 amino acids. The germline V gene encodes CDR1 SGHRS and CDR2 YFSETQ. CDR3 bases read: TGCGCCAGCAGCTTGGCCACCCGCGGCACAGATACG. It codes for CASSLATRGTDT. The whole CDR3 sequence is CASSLATRGTDTQYF.

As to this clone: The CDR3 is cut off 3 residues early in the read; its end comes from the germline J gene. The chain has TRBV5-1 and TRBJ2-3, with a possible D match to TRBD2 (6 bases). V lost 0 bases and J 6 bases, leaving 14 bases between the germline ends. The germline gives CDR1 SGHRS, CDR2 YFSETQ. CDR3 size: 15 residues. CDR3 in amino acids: CASSLGRGRGDTQYF. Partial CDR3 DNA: TGCGCCAGCAGCTTGGGGAGGGGTAGAGGGGATACG.

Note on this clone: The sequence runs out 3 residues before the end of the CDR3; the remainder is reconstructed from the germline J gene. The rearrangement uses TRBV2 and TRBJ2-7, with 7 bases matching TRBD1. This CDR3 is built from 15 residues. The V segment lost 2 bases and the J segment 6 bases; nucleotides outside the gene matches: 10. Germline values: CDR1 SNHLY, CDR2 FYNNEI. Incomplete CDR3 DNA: TGTGCCAGCAGTGAAACCCGAACAGGGGCGGGCGAG. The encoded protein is CASSETRTGAGE. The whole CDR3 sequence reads CASSETRTGAGEQYF.

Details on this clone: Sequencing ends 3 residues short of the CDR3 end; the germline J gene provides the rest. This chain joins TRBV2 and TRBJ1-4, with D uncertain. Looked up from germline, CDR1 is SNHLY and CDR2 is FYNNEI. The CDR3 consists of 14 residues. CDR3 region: CASSVADFNSPLFF. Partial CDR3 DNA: TGTGCCAGCAGTGTTGCGGACTTTAATTCACCA.

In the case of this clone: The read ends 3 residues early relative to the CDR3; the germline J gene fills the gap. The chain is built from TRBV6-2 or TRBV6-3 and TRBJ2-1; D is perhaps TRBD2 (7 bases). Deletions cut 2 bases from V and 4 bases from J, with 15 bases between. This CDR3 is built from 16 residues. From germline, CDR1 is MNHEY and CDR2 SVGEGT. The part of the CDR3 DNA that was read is TGTGCCAGCAGTTACCGCCGGGGGGCGGGTTACAATGAG. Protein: CASSYRRGAGYNE. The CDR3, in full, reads CASSYRRGAGYNEQFF.

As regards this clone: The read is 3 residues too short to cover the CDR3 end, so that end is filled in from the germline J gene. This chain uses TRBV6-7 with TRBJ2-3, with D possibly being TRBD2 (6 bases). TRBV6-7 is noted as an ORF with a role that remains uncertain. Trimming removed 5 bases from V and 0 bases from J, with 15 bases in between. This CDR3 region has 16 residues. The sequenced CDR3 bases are TGTGCCAGCAGTCCGGGGGTCCAGTCTAGCACAGATACG. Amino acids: CASSPGVQSSTDT. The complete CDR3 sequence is CASSPGVQSSTDTQYF.

The CDR3 bases that were read are TGTGCCAGCAGTTTTCAGGGGAAGTACTACAATGAG. Amino acid sequence: CASSFQGKYYNE. The CDR3 in its entirety is CASSFQGKYYNEQFF. This chain uses TRBV28 with TRBJ2-1, with D possibly matching TRBD1 (6 bases). The read is 3 residues too short to cover the CDR3 end, so that end is filled in from the germline J gene. Trimming stripped 3 bases from V and 3 bases from J, with 12 bases between. The CDR3 covers 15 residues. Germline assignment: CDR1 MDHEN and CDR2 SYDVKM.

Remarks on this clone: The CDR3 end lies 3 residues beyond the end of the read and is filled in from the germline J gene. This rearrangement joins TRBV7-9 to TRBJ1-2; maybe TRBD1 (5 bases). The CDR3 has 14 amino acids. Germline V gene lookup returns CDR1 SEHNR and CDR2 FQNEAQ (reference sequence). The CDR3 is CASSLALGDYDYTF. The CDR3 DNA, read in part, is TGTGCCAGCAGCTTAGCGCTAGGGGACTACGAC.

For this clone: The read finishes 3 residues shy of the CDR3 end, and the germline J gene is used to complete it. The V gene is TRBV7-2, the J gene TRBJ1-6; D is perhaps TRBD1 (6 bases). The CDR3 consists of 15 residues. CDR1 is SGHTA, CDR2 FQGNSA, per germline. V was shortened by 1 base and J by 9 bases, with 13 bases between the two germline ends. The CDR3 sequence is CASSLGGQAGSPLHF. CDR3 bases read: TGTGCCAGCAGCTTAGGGGGGCAGGCCGGTTCACCC.

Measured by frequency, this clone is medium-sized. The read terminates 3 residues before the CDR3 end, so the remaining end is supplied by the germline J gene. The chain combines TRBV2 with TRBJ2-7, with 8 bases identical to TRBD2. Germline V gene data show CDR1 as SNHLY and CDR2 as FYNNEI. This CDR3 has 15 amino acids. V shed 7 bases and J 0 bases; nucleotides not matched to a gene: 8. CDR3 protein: CASKAMSGSSYEQYF. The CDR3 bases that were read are TGTGCCAGCAAAGCGATGAGCGGGAGCTCCTACGAG.

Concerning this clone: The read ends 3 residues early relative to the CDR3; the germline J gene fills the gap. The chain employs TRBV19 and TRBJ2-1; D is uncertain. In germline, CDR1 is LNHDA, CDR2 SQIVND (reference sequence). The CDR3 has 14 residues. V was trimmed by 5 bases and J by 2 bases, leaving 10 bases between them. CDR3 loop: CASSLTLTYNEQFF. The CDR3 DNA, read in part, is TGTGCCAGTAGTCTAACCCTGACCTACAATGAG.

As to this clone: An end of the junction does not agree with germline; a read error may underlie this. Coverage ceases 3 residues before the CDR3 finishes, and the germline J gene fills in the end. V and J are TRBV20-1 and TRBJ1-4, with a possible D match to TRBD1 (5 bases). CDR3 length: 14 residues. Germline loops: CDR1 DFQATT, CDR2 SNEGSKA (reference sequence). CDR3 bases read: TGCAGTGCTAGAGATGCGACAGATAATCAAAAA. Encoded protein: CSARDATDNQK. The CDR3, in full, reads CSARDATDNQKLFF.